The 6 T cell receptor beta chains below were found in one sample sequenced in a study of T-cell reconstitution after alpha-beta-depleted transplantation in children. The authors prepared the TCRbeta library with unique molecular identifiers. TCRdb re-called the PCR reads through MiXCR, storing one row per CDR3 protein. Counted here are about 690,000 distinct CDR3 sequences, roughly 15% occurring once; the ten biggest clones make up approximately 1%. The source material was PBMCs from the stem cell graft donor, sampled from the stem cell graft. The receptors come from a human donor who donated a stem cell graft to a child with acute myeloid leukemia.

This clonotype was counted many times. V gene TRBV20-1 combines with J gene TRBJ2-7, with D perhaps TRBD2 (6 bases). Germline lookup yields CDR1 DFQATT and CDR2 SNEGSKA (reference sequence). The CDR3 totals 13 residues. With 5 bases removed from V and 2 bases from J, the gap between germline ends came to 13 bases. The CDR3 here is CSASRDFTYEQYF. CDR3 DNA sequence: TGCAGTGCTTCTCGGGACTTCACCTACGAGCAGTACTTC.

In this sample, this clonotype turned up once. The chain couples TRBV6-1 to TRBJ1-5; 10 nucleotides align to TRBD1. Germline CDR1 and CDR2: MNHNS and SASEGT. The CDR3 totals 16 residues. The junction had 4 bases not matched to a gene; V was cut back by 0 bases and J by 5 bases. This chain's CDR3 is CASSEAWGTGDQPQHF. CDR3 bases: TGTGCCAGCAGTGAAGCTTGGGGGACAGGGGATCAGCCCCAGCATTTT.

This chain uses TRBV20-1 with TRBJ1-4; D not resolved. This CDR3 comprises 16 residues. Per the germline V gene, CDR1 is DFQATT and CDR2 is SNEGSKA (reference sequence). Trimming shortened V by 6 bases and J by 1 base, and 18 bases separated the two germline ends. CDR3 sequence (DNA): TGCAGTGCCCCACGGGGTGGGGTTTTAACTAATGAAAAACTGTTTTTT. Its protein is CSAPRGGVLTNEKLFF.

This clonotype occurred many times. The chain combines TRBV20-1 with TRBJ2-7; perhaps TRBD1 as D (6 bases). This CDR3 has 12 amino acids. V dropped 6 bases and J dropped 5 bases, with 14 bases sitting between them. Per germline, CDR1 DFQATT and CDR2 SNEGSKA (reference sequence). The CDR3 loop is CSATPRGDEQYF. The CDR3 coding sequence is TGCAGTGCCACTCCCAGGGGTGACGAGCAGTACTTC.

The J gene is TRBJ1-1, the V gene TRBV24-1, with TRBD1 as a possible D gene (5 bases). The CDR3 extends over 14 amino acids. The germline V gene has CDR1 KGHDR and CDR2 SFDVKD. The V and J ends lost 5 bases and 8 bases respectively, with 17 bases between them. In DNA form, the CDR3 reads TGTGCCACCAGTGTCGCGACAGACCTAGGGGAAGCTTTCTTT. The encoded protein is CATSVATDLGEAFF.

The table lists this clonotype with many counts. The chain is built from TRBV6-5 and TRBJ1-5; D remains unclear. Germline values: CDR1 MNHEY, CDR2 SVGAGI. The CDR3 extends over 12 amino acids. V was clipped by 4 bases and J by 6 bases, with 7 bases between them. CDR3 sequence reads: CASSSRSQPQHF. The CDR3 DNA is TGTGCCAGCAGTTCGAGGAGTCAGCCCCAGCATTTT.